These 14 T cell receptor beta chains were all obtained from the same sample, sequenced in a study of radiation and T cells in renal cell carcinoma. Using immunoSEQ multiplex PCR, the repertoire was profiled, and TCRdb retains in-frame clones only, with some absent. The sample carries more than 95,000 clones, around 80% recorded once. The time point here: baseline pretreatment blood. As to treatment: 15 Gy SBRT to primary tumor, nephrectomy 4 weeks later. The sample consisted of blood, taken from a patient whose treatment included radiotherapy and nephrectomy. The receptors were sampled from a woman aged 55-70 years with renal cell carcinoma.

The chain combines TRBV18 with TRBJ2-7; tentative D call: TRBD2 (6 bases). Trimming removed 1 base from V and 6 bases from J, with 10 bases in between. This CDR3 is 13 amino acids long. CDR1 is KGHSH, CDR2 LQKENI, per germline. The CDR3 sequence is CASSPQGLGEQYF. The CDR3, as DNA: TGTGCCAGCTCACCACAGGGACTCGGCGAGCAGTACTTC.

The chain links TRBV4-3 to TRBJ2-3, with D tentatively TRBD2 (6 bases). V lost 0 bases and J lost 14, with 18 bases in between. Germline values: CDR1 LGHNA, CDR2 YSLEER. The CDR3 extends over 14 amino acids. The CDR3 here is CASSQDQNRGYRYF. CDR3 nucleotide sequence: TGCGCCAGCAGCCAAGATCAGAACCGGGGGTATCGGTATTTT.

CDR3 in amino acids: CASSPIEGHTEAFF. In DNA form, the CDR3 reads TGTGCCAGCAGTCCTATCGAAGGGCACACTGAAGCTTTCTTT. The chain couples TRBV6-5 to TRBJ1-1; D unresolved. Germline-derived CDR1 and CDR2 are MNHEY and SVGAGI. V lost 5 bases and J lost 3, with 13 bases in between. The CDR3 is 14 residues long.

V and J are TRBV6-5 and TRBJ1-2, with D unclear. V was clipped by 0 bases and J by 10 bases, with 15 bases between them. The CDR3 spans 14 residues. Looked up from germline, CDR1 is MNHEY and CDR2 is SVGAGI. CDR3 residues: CASSYSGPRRDYTF. CDR3 DNA: TGTGCCAGCAGTTACTCCGGGCCTCGGAGGGACTACACCTTC.

This sequence joins TRBV7-2 and TRBJ1-4; TRBD1 aligns across 7 bases. The CDR3 runs 18 residues. CDR1 is SGHTA and CDR2 is FQGNSA in the germline V gene. V was pared by 3 bases and J by 1 base, with 11 bases of the junction left unmatched. In DNA, the CDR3 is TGTGCCAGCAGCTTGGGAGTGACAGGGTGGGGAACTAATGAAAAACTGTTTTTT. Encoded protein: CASSLGVTGWGTNEKLFF. Drawing the rest from reference TRBV7-2 and TRBJ1-4, the complete variable domain is GAGVSQSPSNKVTEKGKDVELRCDPISGHTALYWYRQSLGQGLEFLIYFQGNSAPDKSGLPSDRFSAERTGGSVSTLTIQRTQQEDSAVYLCASSLGVTGWGTNEKLFFGSGTQLSVL.

The table lists this clone with a count of one. The chain joins TRBV7-3 to TRBJ2-7; D is possibly TRBD2 (6 bases). Germline assignment: CDR1 SGHTA and CDR2 FQGTGA. V lost 6 bases to trimming and J lost 2 bases, with 8 bases between them. CDR3 length: 12 residues. The CDR3 here is CASRGGTYEQYF. CDR3 nucleotides: TGTGCCAGCAGGGGGGGAACCTACGAGCAGTACTTC. The variable domain in full, with the rest retrieved from reference TRBV7-3 and TRBJ2-7, is GAGVSQTPSNKVTEKGKYVELRCDPISGHTALYWYRQSLGQGPEFLIYFQGTGAADDSGLPNDRFFAVRPEGSVSTLKIQRTERGDSAVYLCASRGGTYEQYFGPGTRLTVT.

The rearrangement joins TRBV6-6 to TRBJ2-4; D unclear. Germline V gives CDR1 MNHNY, CDR2 SVGAGI (reference sequence). Deletions cut 6 bases from V and 4 bases from J, with 16 bases between. CDR3 length: 15 amino acids. CDR3 protein: CASSLRSGVKNIQYF. CDR3 nucleotides: TGTGCCAGCAGCCTGAGGAGTGGGGTTAAAAACATTCAGTACTTC.

The chain links TRBV19 to TRBJ1-2; 9 nucleotides align to TRBD1. Trimming at V came to 6 bases and at J to 0 bases, leaving 5 bases not matched to a gene. The CDR3 is 15 amino acids. Germline CDR1 is LNHDA and CDR2 is SQIVND (reference sequence). CDR3 amino acids: CASSRDRGANYGYTF. In nucleotides, the CDR3 is TGTGCCAGTAGCCGCGACAGGGGGGCTAACTATGGCTACACCTTC.

The chain joins TRBV19 to TRBJ2-3; 9 bases line up with TRBD1. The CDR3 covers 15 residues. Germline trimming cut 3 bases from V and 4 bases from J; bases unmatched to any gene: 5. Germline V CDR1 and CDR2: LNHDA, SQIVND (reference sequence). The CDR3 DNA sequence: TGTGCCAGTAGTATGGGACAGGGTAGCCCAGATACGCAGTATTTT. This sequence encodes CASSMGQGSPDTQYF.

With regard to this clone: This sample also contains other DNA sequences that code for the same CDR3. CDR3 loop: CASSLTDGDTEAFF. The DNA of the CDR3 is TGTGCCAGCAGCTTAACCGACGGTGACACTGAAGCTTTCTTT. The V gene is TRBV7-3, the J gene TRBJ1-1; no clear D. CDR1 and CDR2 from the germline V gene are SGHTA and FQGTGA. The CDR3 length is 14 residues. Trimming took 0 bases from V and 3 from J, leaving 8 bases between them. The whole variable domain, filled in from reference TRBV7-3 and TRBJ1-1, reads GAGVSQTPSNKVTEKGKYVELRCDPISGHTALYWYRQSLGQGPEFLIYFQGTGAADDSGLPNDRFFAVRPEGSVSTLKIQRTERGDSAVYLCASSLTDGDTEAFFGQGTRLTVV.

The count of this clone is one. The gene calls are TRBV6-6 and TRBJ2-2, with D possibly called TRBD1 or TRBD2 (6 bases each). V lost 6 bases and J 4 bases, leaving 15 bases between the germline ends. CDR1 is MNHNY and CDR2 is SVGAGI in the germline V gene (reference sequence). The length of the CDR3 is 15 residues. Written as DNA, the CDR3 is TGTGCCAGCAGAAACGGGGGCCGGGGCACCGGGGAGCTGTTTTTT. This translates into CASRNGGRGTGELFF.

This clone was observed at least ten times. The chain uses TRBV7-9 and TRBJ1-1; D remains unclear. The CDR3 length is 15 residues. The V gene lost 3 bases and the J gene lost 3 bases, with 14 bases spanning the gap. Germline assignment: CDR1 SEHNR and CDR2 FQNEAQ (reference sequence). The CDR3 protein is CASSFSALQDTEAFF. CDR3 DNA sequence: TGTGCCAGCAGCTTTTCTGCTCTCCAGGACACTGAAGCTTTCTTT.

The J gene is TRBJ2-7, the V gene TRBV6-5, with D uncertain. This CDR3 spans 15 amino acids. V shed 6 bases and J shed 0 bases, with 15 bases lying between them. Per germline, CDR1 MNHEY and CDR2 SVGAGI. Written as DNA, the CDR3 is TGTGCCAGCAGCCGCGGAGCGTCTAGCTCCTACGAGCAGTACTTC. It yields the protein CASSRGASSSYEQYF.

This chain joins TRBV6-1 and TRBJ1-4; 8 nucleotides match TRBD1. The germline V gene has CDR1 MNHNS and CDR2 SASEGT. CDR3 size: 14 residues. The V segment lost 8 bases and the J segment 7 bases; nucleotides outside the gene matches: 9. CDR3 coding DNA: TGTGCCAGCCGCTCACAGGGGGGAAGTGAAAAACTGTTTTTT. The encoded protein is CASRSQGGSEKLFF.